The 18 T cell receptor beta chains in this list originate from one sample, sequenced in a study of spatial heterogeneity in lung cancer. Indicated time point: blood at routine non-recurrence follow-up after resection. MiXCR was run by TCRdb on the 5' RACE reads, yielding one entry per CDR3 protein. The sample has tens of thousands of distinct CDR3 sequences; about 7.9% are singletons. Sequences were derived from PBMCs, sampled at follow-up. Receptors originate from a male donor with early-stage non-small cell lung cancer.

This clonotype was seen many times. V usage is TRBV2 and J usage is TRBJ1-1, with no clear D. CDR3 length: 15 residues. V lost 0 bases and J lost 0, with 8 bases in between. The V gene's germline CDR1 is SNHLY and CDR2 FYNNEI. CDR3 sequence: CASSEASPLNTEAFF. In DNA form, the CDR3 reads TGTGCCAGCAGTGAAGCTAGCCCCCTGAACACTGAAGCTTTCTTT. Filled out from reference TRBV2 and TRBJ1-1, the complete variable domain reads EPEVTQTPSHQVTQMGQEVILRCVPISNHLYFYWYRQILGQKVEFLVSFYNNEISEKSEIFDDQFSVERPDGSNFTLKIRSTKLEDSAMYFCASSEASPLNTEAFFGQGTRLTVV.

This clonotype came up many times. The chain links TRBV13 to TRBJ1-5, with a possible D match to TRBD1 (5 bases). V was shortened by 5 bases and J by 1 base, with 9 bases between the two germline ends. CDR1 PRHDT and CDR2 FYEKMQ come from the germline V gene (reference sequence). The CDR3 is 14 residues long. The CDR3 DNA reads as TGTGCCAGCAGCAACCGGGACAGCAATCAGCCCCAGCATTTT. It specifies CASSNRDSNQPQHF.

This clonotype was found many times. This chain links TRBV7-6 with TRBJ2-5; the D gene could be TRBD1 or TRBD2 (6 bases each). Germline CDR1 is SGHVS and CDR2 is FNYEAQ. Trimming removed 1 base from V and 2 bases from J, with 8 bases in between. The CDR3 runs 14 residues. The CDR3 region has the DNA TGTGCCAGCAGCTTAGGAGGGGGGCAAGAGACCCAGTACTTC. Translation gives CASSLGGGQETQYF.

This clonotype has ten or more counts. The chain uses TRBV6-5 and TRBJ1-1; 8 nucleotides align to TRBD1. Germline V gives CDR1 MNHEY, CDR2 SVGAGI. V shed 0 bases, J shed 7 bases, and the junction held 7 bases outside the gene matches. The CDR3 loop spans 15 amino acids. In DNA, the CDR3 is TGTGCCAGCAGTTACTCGAATCAGGGGGCGTATGAAGCTTTCTTT. It yields the protein CASSYSNQGAYEAFF.

This clonotype has just a few counts. The V gene is TRBV9, the J gene TRBJ2-2; D is undetermined. Trimming removed 3 bases at V and 5 bases at J, with 8 bases between. In germline, CDR1 is SGDLS, CDR2 YYNGEE. This CDR3 spans 13 amino acids. CDR3 coding DNA: TGTGCCAGCAGCGGTACTTTGACCGGGGAGCTGTTTTTT. Translated: CASSGTLTGELFF.

This clonotype was observed at least ten times. The chain employs TRBV7-8 and TRBJ1-4; D may be TRBD1 (5 bases). Germline V gene sequence: CDR1 SGHVS, CDR2 FQNEAQ. The CDR3 runs to 16 residues. The ends were cut back, 0 bases at V and 8 bases at J, with 16 bases in the middle. This CDR3 is CASSLAIAGRREKLFF. The CDR3 DNA is TGTGCCAGCAGCTTAGCTATTGCAGGGCGGAGGGAAAAACTGTTTTTT.

This clonotype occurred many times. The chain carries TRBV29-1 and TRBJ2-7; D possibly corresponds to TRBD2 (5 bases). Germline-derived CDR1 and CDR2 are SQVTM and ANQGSEA. The CDR3 runs 13 residues. V was cut by 2 bases and J by 7 bases, with 15 bases left in between. CDR3 sequence: CSVELTEAGEQYF. For the CDR3, the DNA is TGCAGCGTTGAATTGACGGAGGCCGGGGAGCAGTACTTC.

This clonotype was picked up many times. The chain uses TRBV29-1 and TRBJ2-1; D is perhaps TRBD1 (6 bases). The CDR3 spans 16 residues. Germline CDR1 is SQVTM and CDR2 is ANQGSEA. V gave up 8 bases and J gave up 0 bases, with 20 bases separating them. The CDR3 sequence: CSTYRDRVSSYNEQFF. The CDR3 DNA reads as TGCAGCACCTACAGGGACCGGGTTAGCTCCTACAATGAGCAGTTCTTC.

This clonotype was seen at least ten times. This sequence joins TRBV5-1 and TRBJ1-1, with D unclear. This CDR3 region has 15 residues. From germline, CDR1 is SGHRS and CDR2 YFSETQ. With 0 bases removed from V and 0 bases from J, the gap between germline ends came to 9 bases. CDR3 DNA: TGCGCCAGCAGCTTGGTCGGGCCTTTGAACACTGAAGCTTTCTTT. Its protein product is CASSLVGPLNTEAFF.

The chain couples TRBV27 to TRBJ2-7; 8 nucleotides line up with TRBD1. CDR1 and CDR2 (germline): MNHEY, SMNVEV (reference sequence). The CDR3 loop spans 14 amino acids. V gave up 6 bases and J gave up 2 bases; unmatched junction bases: 6. The CDR3 protein is CASRGQGFTYEQYF. Written as DNA, the CDR3 is TGTGCCAGCAGAGGACAGGGCTTTACCTACGAGCAGTACTTC.

This clonotype was detected a few times. The chain couples TRBV6-1 to TRBJ1-5; TRBD1 is a possible D gene (5 bases). CDR3 length equals 15 residues. Trimming pared 7 bases from V and 6 bases from J, leaving 19 bases between. The V gene's germline CDR1 is MNHNS and CDR2 SASEGT. CDR3 bases: TGTGCCAGCACCCCTGCCACAGGCAGTTTTCAGCCCCAGCATTTT. Amino acids: CASTPATGSFQPQHF.

This clonotype came up many times. The chain uses TRBV6-2 or TRBV6-3 and TRBJ2-3; 10 nucleotides align to TRBD1. There are 18 residues in the CDR3. CDR1 and CDR2 (germline): MNHEY, SVGEGT. The J segment lost 5 bases and the V segment lost 2 bases, leaving 13 bases of the junction unmatched. CDR3 in DNA: TGTGCCAGCAGTTACGGTCCCGCGACAGGGGGCAATAAAGATACGCAGTATTTT. Protein product: CASSYGPATGGNKDTQYF.

This clonotype appeared many times. The chain joins TRBV20-1 to TRBJ2-1; D is ambiguous. The V end was cut by 5 bases, the J end by 1 base, with 12 bases between. This CDR3 contains 14 residues. CDR1 and CDR2 from the germline V gene are DFQATT and SNEGSKA (reference sequence). The CDR3, as DNA: TGCAGTGCTGGGAATACGATGTCCTACAATGAGCAGTTCTTC. It is translated as CSAGNTMSYNEQFF.

This clonotype showed up many times. The V call is TRBV4-2, the J call TRBJ2-3; 14 positions match TRBD2. Germline loops: CDR1 LGHNA, CDR2 YNFKEQ. CDR3 size: 20 residues. The V and J ends lost 4 bases and 2 bases, in that order; junction bases with no gene match: 14. Here the CDR3 reads CASSLSTSGGAEGSTDTQYF. The CDR3 coding sequence is TGTGCCAGCAGCCTTTCGACTAGCGGGGGGGCCGAGGGTTCCACAGATACGCAGTATTTT.

This clonotype was seen repeatedly, ten times or more. The CDR3 loop is CASSPGGKLFF. The CDR3 DNA reads TGCGCCAGCAGCCCGGGGGGAAAACTGTTTTTT. The V gene is TRBV5-1, the J gene TRBJ1-4, with D perhaps matching TRBD1 (5 bases). The germline gives CDR1 SGHRS, CDR2 YFSETQ. Trimming cost V 4 bases and J 10 bases, with 8 bases left between them. This CDR3 comprises 11 residues. Full variable domain (missing parts from reference TRBV5-1 and TRBJ1-4): KAGVTQTPRYLIKTRGQQVTLSCSPISGHRSVSWYQQTPGQGLQFLFEYFSETQRNKGNFPGRFSGRQFSNSRSEMNVSTLELGDSALYLCASSPGGKLFFGSGTQLSVL.

This clonotype was seen at least ten times. This chain joins TRBV20-1 and TRBJ1-1, with D possibly matching TRBD1 (5 bases). This CDR3 spans 15 amino acids. The V and J ends lost 0 bases and 2 bases respectively, with 13 bases between them. CDR1 DFQATT and CDR2 SNEGSKA come from the germline V gene (reference sequence). The CDR3 DNA sequence: TGCAGTGCTAGAGATATTGGGGGAGGCAACACTGAAGCTTTCTTT. Protein: CSARDIGGGNTEAFF.

There are many counts of this clonotype. The V call is TRBV19, the J call TRBJ1-1, with a possible D match to TRBD1 (5 bases). V lost 7 bases and J lost 3, with 15 bases in between. Germline CDR1 reads LNHDA; CDR2 reads SQIVND (reference sequence). This CDR3 has 14 amino acids. CDR3: CASTKGSQDTEAFF. CDR3 bases: TGTGCCAGTACCAAGGGGTCACAGGACACTGAAGCTTTCTTT. The full variable domain, completed using reference TRBV19 and TRBJ1-1, is DGGITQSPKYLFRKEGQNVTLSCEQNLNHDAMYWYRQDPGQGLRLIYYSQIVNDFQKGDIAEGYSVSREKKESFPLTVTSAQKNPTAFYLCASTKGSQDTEAFFGQGTRLTVV.

This clonotype was counted many times. An end of the junction does not agree with germline; a read error may underlie this. The V and J genes are TRBV7-7 and TRBJ2-5; 9 nucleotides agree with TRBD1. Germline CDR1 reads SSHAT; CDR2 reads FNYEAQ (reference sequence). The CDR3 has 14 residues. The CDR3 coding sequence is TGTGCTAGCAGCTTAGGGACAGGGTTGCTGACCCAGTACTTC. Its translation is CASSLGTGLLTQYF.